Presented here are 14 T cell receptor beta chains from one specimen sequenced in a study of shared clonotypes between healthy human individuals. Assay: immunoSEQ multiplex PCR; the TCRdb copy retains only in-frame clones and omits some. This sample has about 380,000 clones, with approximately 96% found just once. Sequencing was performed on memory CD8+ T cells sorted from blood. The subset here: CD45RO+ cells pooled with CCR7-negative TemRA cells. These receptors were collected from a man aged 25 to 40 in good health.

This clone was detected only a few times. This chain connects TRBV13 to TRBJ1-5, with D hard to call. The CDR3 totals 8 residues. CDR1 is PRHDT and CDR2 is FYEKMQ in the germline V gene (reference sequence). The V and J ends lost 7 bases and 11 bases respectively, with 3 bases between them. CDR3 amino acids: CASMAQHF. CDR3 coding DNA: TGTGCCAGCATGGCCCAGCATTTT.

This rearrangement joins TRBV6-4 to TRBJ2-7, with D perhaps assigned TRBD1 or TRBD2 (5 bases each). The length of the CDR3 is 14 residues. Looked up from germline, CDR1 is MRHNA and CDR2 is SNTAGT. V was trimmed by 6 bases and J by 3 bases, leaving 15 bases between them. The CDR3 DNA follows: TGTGCCAGCAGCTCACTAGGGACCAACTACGAGCAGTACTTC. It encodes CASSSLGTNYEQYF.

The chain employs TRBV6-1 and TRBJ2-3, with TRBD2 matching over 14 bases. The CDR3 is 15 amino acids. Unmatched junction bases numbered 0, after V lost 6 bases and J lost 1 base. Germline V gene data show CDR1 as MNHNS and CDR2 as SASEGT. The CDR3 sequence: CASRGLAGGTDTQYF. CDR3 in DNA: TGTGCCAGCAGGGGACTAGCGGGAGGCACAGATACGCAGTATTTT.

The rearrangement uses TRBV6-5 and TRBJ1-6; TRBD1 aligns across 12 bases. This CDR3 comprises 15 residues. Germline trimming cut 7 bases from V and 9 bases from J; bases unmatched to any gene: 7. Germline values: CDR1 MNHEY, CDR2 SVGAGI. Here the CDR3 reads CASIPRDRGPSPLHF. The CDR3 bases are TGTGCCAGCATTCCCCGGGACAGGGGGCCTTCACCCCTCCACTTT.

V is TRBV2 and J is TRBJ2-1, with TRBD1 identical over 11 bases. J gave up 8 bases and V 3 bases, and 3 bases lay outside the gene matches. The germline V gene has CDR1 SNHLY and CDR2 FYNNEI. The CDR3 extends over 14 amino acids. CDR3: CASSEDRGRDEQFF. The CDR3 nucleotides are TGTGCCAGCAGTGAGGACAGGGGGCGCGATGAGCAGTTCTTC.

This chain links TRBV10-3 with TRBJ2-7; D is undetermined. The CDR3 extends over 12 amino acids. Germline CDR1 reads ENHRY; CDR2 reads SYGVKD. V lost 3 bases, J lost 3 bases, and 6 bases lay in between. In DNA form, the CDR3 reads TGTGCCATCAGTGACTTGGGCTACGAGCAGTACTTC. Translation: CAISDLGYEQYF.

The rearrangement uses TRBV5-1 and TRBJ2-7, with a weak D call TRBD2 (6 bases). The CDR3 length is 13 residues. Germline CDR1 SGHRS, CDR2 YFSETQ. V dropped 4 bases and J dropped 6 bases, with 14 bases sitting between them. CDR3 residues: CASSLGWGGEQYF. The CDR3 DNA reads TGCGCCAGCAGCCTTGGGTGGGGAGGCGAGCAGTACTTC.

DNA for the CDR3: TGTGCCAGCAGCTTAGAGGGATGGTTTAACGCCAGCGGTCGCCATACGCAGTATTTT. It specifies CASSLEGWFNASGRHTQYF. This chain joins TRBV11-1 and TRBJ2-3, with a tentative D call TRBD2 (5 bases). Trimming removed 1 base at V and 7 bases at J, with 27 bases between. CDR3 length: 19 residues. Germline V CDR1 and CDR2: SGHAT, FQDESV (reference sequence).

The DNA of the CDR3 is TGTGCCAGCAAGCCCAACCTAGCGGCTTCCTACGAGCAGTACTTC. Protein product: CASKPNLAASYEQYF. This chain joins TRBV27 and TRBJ2-7; TRBD2 matches at 7 bases. The CDR3 consists of 15 residues. Trimming at V came to 7 bases and at J to 1 base, leaving 10 bases not matched to a gene. Germline assignment: CDR1 MNHEY and CDR2 SMNVEV (reference sequence).

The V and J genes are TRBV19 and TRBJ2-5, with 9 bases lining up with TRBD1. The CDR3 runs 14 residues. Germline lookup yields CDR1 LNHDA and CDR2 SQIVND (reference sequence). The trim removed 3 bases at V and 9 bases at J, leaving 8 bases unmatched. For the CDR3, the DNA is TGTGCCAGTAGTATCTCCGGGACAGGGATTGCCCAGTACTTC. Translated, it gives CASSISGTGIAQYF.

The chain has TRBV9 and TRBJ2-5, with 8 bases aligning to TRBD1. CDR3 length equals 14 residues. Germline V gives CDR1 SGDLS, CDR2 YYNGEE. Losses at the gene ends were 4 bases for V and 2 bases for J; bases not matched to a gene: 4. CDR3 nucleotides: TGTGCCAGCAGCTCAACAGGGGGGCAAGAGACCCAGTACTTC. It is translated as CASSSTGGQETQYF.

The CDR3 nucleotides read TGTGCCAGTAGTATACTATCCGGGTACGGCTACGAGCAGTACTTC. Its translation: CASSILSGYGYEQYF. This sequence joins TRBV19 and TRBJ2-7; no clear D gene. The CDR3 spans 15 residues. With 2 bases removed from V and 3 bases from J, the gap between germline ends came to 14 bases. The germline CDR1 and CDR2 sequences are LNHDA and SQIVND (reference sequence).

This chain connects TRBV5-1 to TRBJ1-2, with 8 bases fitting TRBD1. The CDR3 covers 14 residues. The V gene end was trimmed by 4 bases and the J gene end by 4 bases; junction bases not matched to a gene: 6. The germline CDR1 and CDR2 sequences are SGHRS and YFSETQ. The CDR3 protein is CASSPGTGSYGYTF. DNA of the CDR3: TGCGCCAGCAGCCCGGGGACAGGTAGCTATGGCTACACCTTC.

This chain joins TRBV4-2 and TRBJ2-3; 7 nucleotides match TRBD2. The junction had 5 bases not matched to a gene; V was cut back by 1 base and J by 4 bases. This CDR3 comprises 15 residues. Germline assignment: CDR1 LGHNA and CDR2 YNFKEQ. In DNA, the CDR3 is TGTGCCAGCAGCCAAGTGGGGGGGAGAGCAGATACGCAGTATTTT. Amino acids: CASSQVGGRADTQYF.